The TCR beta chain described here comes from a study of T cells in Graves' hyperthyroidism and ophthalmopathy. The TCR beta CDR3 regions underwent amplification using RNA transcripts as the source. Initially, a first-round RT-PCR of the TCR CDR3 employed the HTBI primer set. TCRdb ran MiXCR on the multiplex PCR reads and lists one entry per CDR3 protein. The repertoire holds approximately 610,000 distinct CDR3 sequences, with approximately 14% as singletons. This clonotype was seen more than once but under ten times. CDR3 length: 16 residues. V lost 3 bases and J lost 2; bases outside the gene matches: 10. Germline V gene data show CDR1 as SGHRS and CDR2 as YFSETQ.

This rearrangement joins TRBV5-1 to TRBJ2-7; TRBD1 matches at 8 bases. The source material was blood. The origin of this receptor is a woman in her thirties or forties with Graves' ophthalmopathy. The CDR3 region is CASSSWGDRGTYEQYF. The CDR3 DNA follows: TGCGCCAGCAGCTCTTGGGGCGACAGGGGAACCTACGAGCAGTACTTC.